This T cell receptor beta chain was captured by sequencing in a study of blood T cell repertoires in COVID-19 (dated by TCRdb to the early 2020s). Background for the entire study: The collaborator samples originated in the United States, Italy and Spain and spanned the acute and convalescent phases of COVID-19. The prospective study material was composed of cDNA or gDNA derived from T cells, B-cell-depleted T cells, or PBMCs. Subjects who had been exposed to COVID-19, were actively infected with it, or had recovered from it provided the deeply sampled blood TCRbeta repertoires that made up the dataset. The repertoires were released in a freely available public database intended as a resource for research on the immune response to SARS-CoV-2. Samples were obtained from the ongoing ImmuneRACE study (first 160 participants) and from approximately 1,200 subjects provided by 6 global collaborators. A de-identified subject ID, COVID-19 status, age in years and sex were almost always included in the sample metadata. HLA class I and class II types, where available, came from metadata supplied by the sample provider rather than from assay-based typing. Results and caveats for the whole study, not just this receptor: The quantity of clinical and demographic metadata differed by source and by participant and was supplied without curation.

The CDR3 sequence holds 16 residues, the cysteine and phenylalanine included. CDR3 DNA only is kept here, 48 bases in frame from base 1. CDR1 and CDR2, per the germline V gene, are KGHSH and LQKENI. Trimming accounts for 5 bases at V and 1 base at J, while the number of junction bases matched to no gene is 6. TCRbeta CDR3 regions were amplified from genomic DNA by means of the immunoSEQ Assay, a bias-controlled multiplex PCR. The paper's data handling went like this. The number of nucleated cells in each sample was estimated by amplification of reference gene primers within the assay. Sequence reads were collapsed and filtered to measure the absolute abundance of every unique TCRbeta CDR3 rearrangement. For each sample, productive Simpson clonality was calculated as the square root of Simpson's diversity index across productive rearrangements. Sourced from immuneACCESS, this table was stored by TCRdb with only in-frame sequences that have V and J called. A share of the clones is absent; for the studies checked, an unresolved V gene accounts for under half, and the remainder has no known explanation. V and J calls and clone size are given by that table; D and trimming were obtained from the DNA. The sample yields around 68,000 clones; around nine tenths were counted once. Jointly, the top ten make up about 2.3% of the sample.

About this clone: What antigen it recognizes has not been identified. No per-base quality is available; no much larger clone lies one base away.

Whole blood was collected in K2EDTA tubes by collaborating institutions according to the institutions' own protocols. For TCRbeta analysis, collaborators shipped samples in one of three forms: frozen whole blood, isolated PBMCs, or DNA extracted from either of those sample types. This sequence uses TRBV18 and TRBJ2-5; 11 bases in the junction line up with TRBD2. The TCR sequence derives from a human donor in a cohort sampled during active COVID-19. The material sequenced was peripheral blood. The sequenced DNA: TGTGCCAGCTCAACTGGCGGGACTAGCGGCCAAGAGACCCAGTACTTC. Its amino acids are CASSTGGTSGQETQYF. With the portions outside the CDR3 filled from the reference TRBV18 and TRBJ2-5 genes, the complete variable region becomes NAGVMQNPRHLVRRRGQEARLRCSPMKGHSHVYWYRQLPEEGLKFMVYLQKENIIDESGMPKERFSAEFPKEGPSILRIQQVVRGDSAAYFCASSTGGTSGQETQYFGPGTRLLVL.